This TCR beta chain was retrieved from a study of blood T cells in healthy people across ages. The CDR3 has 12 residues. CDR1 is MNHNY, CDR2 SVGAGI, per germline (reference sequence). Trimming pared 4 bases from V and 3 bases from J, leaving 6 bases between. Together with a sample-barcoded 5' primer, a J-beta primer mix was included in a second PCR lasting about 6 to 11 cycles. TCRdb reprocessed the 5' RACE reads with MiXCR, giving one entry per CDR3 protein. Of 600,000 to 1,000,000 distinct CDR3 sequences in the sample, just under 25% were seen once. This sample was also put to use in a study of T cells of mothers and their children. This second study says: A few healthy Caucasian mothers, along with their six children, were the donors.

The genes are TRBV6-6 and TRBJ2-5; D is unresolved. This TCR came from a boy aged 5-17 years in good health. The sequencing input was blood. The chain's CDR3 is CASSWEKETQYF. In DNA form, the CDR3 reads TGTGCCAGCAGTTGGGAAAAAGAGACCCAGTACTTC.